This T cell receptor (beta chain) was sequenced for a study of OX40 agonist ivuxolimab in advanced cancers. At the level of the study: Each dose-escalation patient presented with hepatocellular carcinoma, melanoma, renal cell or head and neck cancer. In three patients, partial responses were observed, one with hepatocellular carcinoma and two with cutaneous melanoma. Study results and caveats: Some nonresponders additionally presented with little normalized T-cell clonal expansion.

Generated by immunoSEQ multiplex PCR, the TCRdb table keeps only in-frame clones and is missing some. The table lists about 36,000 clones, 78% of them singletons. The germline gives CDR1 SGHRS, CDR2 YFSETQ. V was shortened by 4 bases and J by 6 bases, with 10 bases between the two germline ends. This CDR3 has 12 residues. In its sample, this clone was seen a few times. The antigen is not known. Here the sequenced sample was CD4+ or CD8+ T cells sorted from blood, taken in a trial of the OX40 agonist ivuxolimab. V and J are TRBV5-1 and TRBJ1-2; D unresolved. This sequence originates from an adult with an advanced solid tumor such as melanoma, head and neck, liver or kidney cancer. The chain's CDR3 is CASSPTRDGYTF. CDR3 in DNA: TGCGCCAGCAGCCCAACTCGAGATGGCTACACCTTC.